The sequence of this T cell receptor (beta chain) was determined in a study of blood T cell repertoires in COVID-19. As for the study in general: COVID-19 samples collected from the United States, Italy and Spain covered acute and convalescent phases. The analysed material was cDNA or gDNA that came from T cells, B-cell-depleted T cells, or PBMCs.

In the authors' workflow: Estimation of nucleated cell counts relied on the amplification of reference gene primers. Measured with immunoSEQ multiplex PCR; TCRdb has only the in-frame clones, and not every one. That table is the source of V, J and clone size, and D and trimming were worked out from the DNA. The sample holds 70,000 to 80,000 clones, around 91% seen once. This CDR3 comprises 16 residues. The germline CDR1 and CDR2 sequences are MNHEY and SMNVEV (reference sequence). After removal of 5 bases from V and 5 bases from J, the junction contained 12 bases not matched to a gene. Sequencing input: peripheral blood. This clonotype was obtained from a human donor in a cohort sampled during active COVID-19. The gene calls are TRBV27 and TRBJ1-5; 7 nucleotides agree with TRBD1. The CDR3 bases are TGTGCCAGCAGTCTCGAGCCGACAGGGACCCATCAGCCCCAGCATTTT. Amino acids: CASSLEPTGTHQPQHF.